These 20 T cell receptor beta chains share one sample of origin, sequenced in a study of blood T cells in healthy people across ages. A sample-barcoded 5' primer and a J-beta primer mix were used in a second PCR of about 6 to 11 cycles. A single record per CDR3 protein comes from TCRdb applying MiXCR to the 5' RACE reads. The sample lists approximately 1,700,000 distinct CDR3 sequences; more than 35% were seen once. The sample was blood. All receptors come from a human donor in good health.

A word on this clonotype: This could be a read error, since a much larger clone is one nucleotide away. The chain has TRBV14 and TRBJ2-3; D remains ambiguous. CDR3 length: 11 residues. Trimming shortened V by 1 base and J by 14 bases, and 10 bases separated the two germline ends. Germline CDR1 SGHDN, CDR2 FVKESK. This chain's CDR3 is CASSQGSARYF. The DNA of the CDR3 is TGTGCCAGCAGCCAAGGTTCGGCGCGGTATTTT. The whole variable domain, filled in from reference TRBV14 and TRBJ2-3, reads EAGVTQFPSHSVIEKGQTVTLRCDPISGHDNLYWYRRVMGKEIKFLLHFVKESKQDESGMPNNRFLAERTGGTYSTLKVQPAELEDSGVYFCASSQGSARYFGPGTRLTVL.

In DNA form, the CDR3 reads TGTGCCAGCAGTAACCGATGGGACAGGGAATACGAGCAGTACTTC. Protein sequence: CASSNRWDREYEQYF. This chain connects TRBV6-5 to TRBJ2-7, with 9 positions matching TRBD1. This CDR3 comprises 15 residues. Germline V lookup: CDR1 MNHEY, CDR2 SVGAGI. The V gene end was trimmed by 5 bases and the J gene end by 4 bases; junction bases not matched to a gene: 9.

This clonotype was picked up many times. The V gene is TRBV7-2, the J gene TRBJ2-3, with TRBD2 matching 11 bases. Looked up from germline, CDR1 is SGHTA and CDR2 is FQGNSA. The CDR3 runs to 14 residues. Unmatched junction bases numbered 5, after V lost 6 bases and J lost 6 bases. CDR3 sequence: CASSWGLAADTQYF. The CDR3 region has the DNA TGTGCCAGCAGTTGGGGACTAGCGGCTGATACGCAGTATTTT.

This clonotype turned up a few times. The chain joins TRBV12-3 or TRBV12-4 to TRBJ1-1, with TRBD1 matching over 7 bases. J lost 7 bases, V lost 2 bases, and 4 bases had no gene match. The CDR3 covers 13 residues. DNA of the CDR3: TGTGCCAGCAGTTTAAATTCAGGGGGTGAAGCTTTCTTT. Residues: CASSLNSGGEAFF.

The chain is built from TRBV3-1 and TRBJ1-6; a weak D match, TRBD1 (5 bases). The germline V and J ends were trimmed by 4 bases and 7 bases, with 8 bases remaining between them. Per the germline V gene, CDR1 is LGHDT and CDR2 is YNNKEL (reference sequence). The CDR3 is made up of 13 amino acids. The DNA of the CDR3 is TGTGCCAGCAGCCGACAGCCGAATTCACCCCTCCACTTT. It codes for CASSRQPNSPLHF.

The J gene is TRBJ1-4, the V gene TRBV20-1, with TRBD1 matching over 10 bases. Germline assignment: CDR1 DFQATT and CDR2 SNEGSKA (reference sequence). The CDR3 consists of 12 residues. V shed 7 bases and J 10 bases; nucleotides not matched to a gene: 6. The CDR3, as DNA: TGCAGTGTCCTCGGACAGGGGGGAAAACTGTTTTTT. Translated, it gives CSVLGQGGKLFF.

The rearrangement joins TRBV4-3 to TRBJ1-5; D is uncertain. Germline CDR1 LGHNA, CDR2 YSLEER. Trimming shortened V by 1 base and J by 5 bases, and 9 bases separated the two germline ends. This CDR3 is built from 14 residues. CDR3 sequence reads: CASSQAHMDQPQHF. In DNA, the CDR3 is TGCGCCAGCAGCCAAGCTCACATGGATCAGCCCCAGCATTTT.

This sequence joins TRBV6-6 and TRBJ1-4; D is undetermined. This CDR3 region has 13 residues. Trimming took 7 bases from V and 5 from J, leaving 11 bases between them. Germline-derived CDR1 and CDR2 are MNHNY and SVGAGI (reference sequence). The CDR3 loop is CASMTGQNEKLFF. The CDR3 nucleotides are TGTGCCAGCATGACCGGGCAAAATGAAAAACTGTTTTTT.

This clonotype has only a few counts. DNA for the CDR3: TGTGCCAGCAGCTTGGTTAGACCAGACAATGAGCAGTACTTC. It yields the protein CASSLVRPDNEQYF. The chain couples TRBV5-5 to TRBJ2-1; D is uncertain. The J call is uncertain, as TRBJ2-7 better fits the DNA end. Germline CDR1 is SGHKS and CDR2 is YYEKEE (reference sequence). CDR3 length equals 14 residues.

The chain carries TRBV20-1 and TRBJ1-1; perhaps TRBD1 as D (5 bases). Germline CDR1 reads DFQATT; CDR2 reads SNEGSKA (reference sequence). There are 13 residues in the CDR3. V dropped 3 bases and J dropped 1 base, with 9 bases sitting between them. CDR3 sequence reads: CSASGRANTEAFF. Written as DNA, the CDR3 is TGCAGTGCTAGCGGCAGGGCGAACACTGAAGCTTTCTTT.

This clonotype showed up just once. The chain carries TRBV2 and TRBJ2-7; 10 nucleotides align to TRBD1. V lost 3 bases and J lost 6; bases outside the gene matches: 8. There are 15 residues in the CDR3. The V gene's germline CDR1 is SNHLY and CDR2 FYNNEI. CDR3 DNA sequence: TGTGCCAGCAGTGAGGGACAGGGGCGTTCTGGCGAGCAGTACTTC. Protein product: CASSEGQGRSGEQYF.

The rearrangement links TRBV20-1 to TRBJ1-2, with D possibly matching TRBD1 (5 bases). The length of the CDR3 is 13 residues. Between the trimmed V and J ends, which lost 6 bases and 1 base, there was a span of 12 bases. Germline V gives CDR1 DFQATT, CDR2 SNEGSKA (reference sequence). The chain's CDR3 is CSAPLTDNYGYTF. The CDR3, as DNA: TGCAGTGCCCCGTTGACAGATAACTATGGCTACACCTTC.

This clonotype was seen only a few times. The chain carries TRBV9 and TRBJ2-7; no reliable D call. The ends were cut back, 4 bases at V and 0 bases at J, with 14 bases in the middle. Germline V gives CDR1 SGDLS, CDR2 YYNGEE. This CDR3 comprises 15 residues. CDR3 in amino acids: CASSPTDSFSYEQYF. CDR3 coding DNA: TGTGCCAGCAGCCCGACTGATTCCTTCTCCTACGAGCAGTACTTC.

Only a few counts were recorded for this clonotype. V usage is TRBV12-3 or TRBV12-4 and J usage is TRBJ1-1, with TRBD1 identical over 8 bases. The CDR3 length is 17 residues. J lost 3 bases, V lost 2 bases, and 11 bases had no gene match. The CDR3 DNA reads TGTGCCAGCAGTTTAATCAGGGGGCAGGGGACGGACACTGAAGCTTTCTTT. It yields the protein CASSLIRGQGTDTEAFF.

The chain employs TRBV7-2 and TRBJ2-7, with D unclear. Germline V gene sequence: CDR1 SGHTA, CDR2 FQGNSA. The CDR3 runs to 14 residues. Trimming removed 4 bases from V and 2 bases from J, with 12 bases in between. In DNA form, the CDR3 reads TGTGCCAGCAGCTCACGACCGTGGACCTACGAGCAGTACTTC. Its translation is CASSSRPWTYEQYF.

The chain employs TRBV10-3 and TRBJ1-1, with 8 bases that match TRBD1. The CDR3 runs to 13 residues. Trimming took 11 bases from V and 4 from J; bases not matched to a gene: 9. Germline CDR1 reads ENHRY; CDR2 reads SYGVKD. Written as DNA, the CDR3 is TGTGCCTCCCAGGGGGCGGGGGGCACTGAAGCTTTCTTT. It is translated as CASQGAGGTEAFF.

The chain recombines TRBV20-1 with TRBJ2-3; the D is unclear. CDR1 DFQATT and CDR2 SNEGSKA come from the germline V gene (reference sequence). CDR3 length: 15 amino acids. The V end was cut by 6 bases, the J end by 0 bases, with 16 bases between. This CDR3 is CSASVESPSTDTQYF. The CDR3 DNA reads TGCAGTGCCTCCGTCGAGTCACCTAGCACAGATACGCAGTATTTT.

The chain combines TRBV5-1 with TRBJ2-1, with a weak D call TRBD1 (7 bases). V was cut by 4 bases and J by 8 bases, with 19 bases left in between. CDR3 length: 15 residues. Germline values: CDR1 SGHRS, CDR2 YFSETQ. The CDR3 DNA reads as TGCGCCAGCAGCCTGGCGGGACAGCGTTTCGATGAGCAGTTCTTC. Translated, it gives CASSLAGQRFDEQFF.

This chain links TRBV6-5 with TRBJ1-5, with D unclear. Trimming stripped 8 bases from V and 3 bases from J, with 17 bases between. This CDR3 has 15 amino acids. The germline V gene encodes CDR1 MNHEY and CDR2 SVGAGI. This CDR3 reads CASGYPGGANQPQHF. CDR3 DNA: TGTGCCAGCGGATACCCCGGAGGTGCCAATCAGCCCCAGCATTTT.

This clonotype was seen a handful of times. DNA for the CDR3: TGTGCCAGCAGAGACTCCCCTCCGGGGGTTGGGGCCAACGTCCTGACTTTC. It is translated as CASRDSPPGVGANVLTF. V usage is TRBV28 and J usage is TRBJ2-6, with a possible D match to TRBD2 (6 bases). Trimming shortened V by 6 bases and J by 3 bases, and 18 bases separated the two germline ends. Looked up from germline, CDR1 is MDHEN and CDR2 is SYDVKM. The CDR3 is made up of 17 amino acids.